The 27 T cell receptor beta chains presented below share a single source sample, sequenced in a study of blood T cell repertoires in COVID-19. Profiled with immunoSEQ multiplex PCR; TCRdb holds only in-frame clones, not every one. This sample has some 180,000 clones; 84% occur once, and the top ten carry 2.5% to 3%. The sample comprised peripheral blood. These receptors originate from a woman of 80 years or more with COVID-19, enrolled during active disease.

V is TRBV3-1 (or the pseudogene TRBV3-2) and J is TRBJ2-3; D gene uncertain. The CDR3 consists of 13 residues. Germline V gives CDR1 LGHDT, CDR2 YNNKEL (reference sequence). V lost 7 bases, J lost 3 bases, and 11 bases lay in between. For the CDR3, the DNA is TGTGCCAGCACCGCGACACAAACAGATACGCAGTATTTT. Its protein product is CASTATQTDTQYF.

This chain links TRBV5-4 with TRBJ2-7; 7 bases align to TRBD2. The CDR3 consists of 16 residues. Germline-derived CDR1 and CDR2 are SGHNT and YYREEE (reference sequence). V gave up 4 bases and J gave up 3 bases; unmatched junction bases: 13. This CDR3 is CASSKGLGGTIYEQYF. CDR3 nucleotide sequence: TGTGCCAGCAGCAAGGGGTTGGGAGGGACGATCTACGAGCAGTACTTC.

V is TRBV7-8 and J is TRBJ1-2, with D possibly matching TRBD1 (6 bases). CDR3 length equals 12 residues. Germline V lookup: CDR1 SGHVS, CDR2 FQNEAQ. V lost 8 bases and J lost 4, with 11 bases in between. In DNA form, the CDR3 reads TGTGCCAGCGGCGGACAGTCCTATGGCTACACCTTC. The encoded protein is CASGGQSYGYTF.

This CDR3 is CASVIQGLFDGYTF. As DNA, the CDR3 is TGTGCCAGCGTCATCCAGGGTTTATTTGATGGCTACACCTTC. V gene TRBV2 combines with J gene TRBJ1-2; TRBD1 might be the D (5 bases). The CDR3 has 14 amino acids. V lost 8 bases and J lost 6, with 19 bases in between. From germline, CDR1 is SNHLY and CDR2 FYNNEI.

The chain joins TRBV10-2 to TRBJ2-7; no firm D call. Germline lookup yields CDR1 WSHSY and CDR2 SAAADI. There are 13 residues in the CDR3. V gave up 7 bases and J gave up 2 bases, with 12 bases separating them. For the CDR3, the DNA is TGCGCCAGCACATCGAACAGAGCCTACGAGCAGTACTTC. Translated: CASTSNRAYEQYF.

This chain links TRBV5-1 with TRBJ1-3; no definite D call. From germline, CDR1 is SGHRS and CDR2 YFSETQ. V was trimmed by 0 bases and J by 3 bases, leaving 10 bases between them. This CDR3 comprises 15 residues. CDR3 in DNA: TGCGCCAGCAGCTTGGGGGAGGAGGTTGGAAACACCATATATTTT. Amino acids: CASSLGEEVGNTIYF.

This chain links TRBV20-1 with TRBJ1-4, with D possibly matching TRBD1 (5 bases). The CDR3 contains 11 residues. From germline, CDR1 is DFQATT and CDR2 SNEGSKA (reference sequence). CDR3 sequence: CSSTENEKLFF. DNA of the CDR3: TGCAGCTCGACAGAAAATGAAAAACTGTTTTTT.

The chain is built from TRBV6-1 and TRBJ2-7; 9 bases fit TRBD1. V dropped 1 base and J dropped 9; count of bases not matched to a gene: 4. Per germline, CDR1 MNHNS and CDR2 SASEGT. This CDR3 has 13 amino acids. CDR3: CASSEGGQGRQYF. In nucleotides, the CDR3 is TGTGCCAGCAGTGAAGGGGGACAGGGCCGGCAGTACTTC.

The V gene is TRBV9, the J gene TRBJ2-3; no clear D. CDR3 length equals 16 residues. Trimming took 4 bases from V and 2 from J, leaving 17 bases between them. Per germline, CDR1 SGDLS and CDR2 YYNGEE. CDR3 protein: CASSLYVREDTDTQYF. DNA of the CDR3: TGTGCCAGCAGCCTGTACGTTCGTGAGGACACAGATACGCAGTATTTT.

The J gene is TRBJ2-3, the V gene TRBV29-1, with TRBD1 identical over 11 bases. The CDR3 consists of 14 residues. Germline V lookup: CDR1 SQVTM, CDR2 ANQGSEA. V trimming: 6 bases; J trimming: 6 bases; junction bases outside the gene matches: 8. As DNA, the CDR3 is TGCAGCGTGGACGGGACAGGGGGAATGGATACGCAGTATTTT. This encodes CSVDGTGGMDTQYF.

The CDR3 region has the DNA TGTGCCAGCAGCTTATCACAGAACTACCAAGAGACCCAGTACTTC. It encodes CASSLSQNYQETQYF. This chain connects TRBV11-3 to TRBJ2-5; D unclear. From germline, CDR1 is SGHNT and CDR2 YENEEA. This CDR3 is built from 15 residues. The germline V and J ends were trimmed by 2 bases and 0 bases, with 10 bases remaining between them.

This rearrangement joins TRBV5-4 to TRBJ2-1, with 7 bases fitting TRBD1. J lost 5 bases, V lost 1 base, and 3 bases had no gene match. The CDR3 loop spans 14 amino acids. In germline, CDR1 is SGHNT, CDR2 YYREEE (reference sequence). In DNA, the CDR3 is TGTGCCAGCAGCTTGTACAGGGGCCACAATGAGCAGTTCTTC. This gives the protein CASSLYRGHNEQFF.

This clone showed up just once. Here the CDR3 DNA reads TGTGCCAGCAGCTTGGGCAGCGGGACAGATACGCAGTATTTT. The encoded protein is CASSLGSGTDTQYF. The rearrangement joins TRBV7-9 to TRBJ2-3; maybe TRBD2 (6 bases). The CDR3 loop spans 14 amino acids. Trimming stripped 3 bases from V and 3 bases from J, with 10 bases between. Germline V gene lookup returns CDR1 SEHNR and CDR2 FQNEAQ (reference sequence).

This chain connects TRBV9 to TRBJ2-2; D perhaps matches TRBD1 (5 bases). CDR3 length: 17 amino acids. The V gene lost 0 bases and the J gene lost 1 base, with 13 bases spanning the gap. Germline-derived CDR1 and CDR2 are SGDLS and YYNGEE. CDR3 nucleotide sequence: TGTGCCAGCAGCGTAGCTTTAACAGGAGAGAACACCGGGGAGCTGTTTTTT. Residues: CASSVALTGENTGELFF. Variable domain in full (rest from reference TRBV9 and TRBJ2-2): DSGVTQTPKHLITATGQRVTLRCSPRSGDLSVYWYQQSLDQGLQFLIQYYNGEERAKGNILERFSAQQFPDLHSELNLSSLELGDSALYFCASSVALTGENTGELFFGEGSRLTVL.

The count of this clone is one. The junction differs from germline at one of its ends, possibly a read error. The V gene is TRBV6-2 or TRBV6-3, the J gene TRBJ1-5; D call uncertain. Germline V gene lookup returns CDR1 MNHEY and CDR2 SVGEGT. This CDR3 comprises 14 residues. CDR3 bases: TGTGCCAGCAGCCTCGAGCCTAGCCATCAGCCCCAGCATTTT. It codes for CASSLEPSHQPQHF.

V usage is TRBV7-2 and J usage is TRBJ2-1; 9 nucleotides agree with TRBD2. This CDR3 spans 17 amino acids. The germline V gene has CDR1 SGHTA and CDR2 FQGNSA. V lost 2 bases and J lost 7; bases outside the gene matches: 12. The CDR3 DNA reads TGTGCCAGCAGCTTAAGTTCTAGCGGGGTAGGGAGAAATGAGCAGTTCTTC. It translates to CASSLSSSGVGRNEQFF.

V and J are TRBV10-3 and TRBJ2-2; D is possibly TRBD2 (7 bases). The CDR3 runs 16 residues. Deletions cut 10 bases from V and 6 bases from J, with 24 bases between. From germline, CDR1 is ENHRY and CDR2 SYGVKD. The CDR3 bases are TGTGCCACCGTCGGACGATGGGGGGGGGCACCCGGGGAGCTGTTTTTT. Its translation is CATVGRWGGAPGELFF.

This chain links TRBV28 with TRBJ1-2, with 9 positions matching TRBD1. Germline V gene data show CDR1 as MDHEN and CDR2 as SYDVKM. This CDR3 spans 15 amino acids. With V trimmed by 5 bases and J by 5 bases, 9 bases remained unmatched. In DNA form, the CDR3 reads TGTGCCAGCAGTCCACCGGGACAGGGCTTTTATGGCTACACCTTC. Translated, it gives CASSPPGQGFYGYTF.

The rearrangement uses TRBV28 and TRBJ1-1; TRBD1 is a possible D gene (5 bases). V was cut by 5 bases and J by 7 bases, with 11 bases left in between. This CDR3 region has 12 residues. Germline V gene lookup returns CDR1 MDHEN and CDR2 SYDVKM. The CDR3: CASSVSGGEAFF. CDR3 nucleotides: TGTGCCAGCAGTGTCAGCGGGGGTGAAGCTTTCTTT.

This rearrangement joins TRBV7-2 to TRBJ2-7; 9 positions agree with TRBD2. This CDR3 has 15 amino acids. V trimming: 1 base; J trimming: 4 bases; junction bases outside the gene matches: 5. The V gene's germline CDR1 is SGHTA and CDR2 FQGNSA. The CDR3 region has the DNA TGTGCCAGCAGCTTAGTTGCGGGAGGGCCTTACGAGCAGTACTTC. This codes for CASSLVAGGPYEQYF.

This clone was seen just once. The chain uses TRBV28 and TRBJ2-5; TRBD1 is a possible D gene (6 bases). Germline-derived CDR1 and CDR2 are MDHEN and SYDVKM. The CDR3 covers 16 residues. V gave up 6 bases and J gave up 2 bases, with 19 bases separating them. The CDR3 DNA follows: TGTGCCAGCAGCCCTCACCCGGGACAAACACAAGAGACCCAGTACTTC. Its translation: CASSPHPGQTQETQYF.

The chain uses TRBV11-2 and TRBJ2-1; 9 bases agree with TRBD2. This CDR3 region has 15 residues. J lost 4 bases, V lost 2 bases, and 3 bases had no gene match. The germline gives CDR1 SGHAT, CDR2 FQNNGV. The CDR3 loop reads CASSLRLAGYNEQFF. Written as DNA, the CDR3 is TGTGCCAGCAGCTTACGGCTAGCGGGATACAATGAGCAGTTCTTC.

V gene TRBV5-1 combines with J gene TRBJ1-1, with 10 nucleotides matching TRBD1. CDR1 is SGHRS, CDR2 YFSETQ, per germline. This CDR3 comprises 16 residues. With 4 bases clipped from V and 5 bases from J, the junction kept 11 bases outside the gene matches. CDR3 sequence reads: CASSLLGTGAATEAFF. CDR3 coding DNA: TGCGCCAGCAGCCTCCTAGGGACAGGGGCGGCTACTGAAGCTTTCTTT. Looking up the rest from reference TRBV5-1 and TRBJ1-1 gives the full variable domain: KAGVTQTPRYLIKTRGQQVTLSCSPISGHRSVSWYQQTPGQGLQFLFEYFSETQRNKGNFPGRFSGRQFSNSRSEMNVSTLELGDSALYLCASSLLGTGAATEAFFGQGTRLTVV.

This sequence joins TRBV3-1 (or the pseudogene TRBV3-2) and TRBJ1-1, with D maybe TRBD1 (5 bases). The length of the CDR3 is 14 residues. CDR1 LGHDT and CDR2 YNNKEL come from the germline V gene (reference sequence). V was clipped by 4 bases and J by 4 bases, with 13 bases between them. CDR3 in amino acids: CASSLGTLSTEAFF. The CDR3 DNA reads TGTGCCAGCAGCCTCGGGACTTTATCCACTGAAGCTTTCTTT.

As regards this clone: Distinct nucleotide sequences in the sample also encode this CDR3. Written as DNA, the CDR3 is TGCGCCAGCAGCTTGGGCCAGGGGAGGGCTGAAGCTTTCTTT. Amino acids: CASSLGQGRAEAFF. The chain has TRBV5-1 and TRBJ1-1, with a tentative D call TRBD1 (6 bases). The V end was cut by 0 bases, the J end by 6 bases, with 12 bases between. The CDR3 is made up of 14 amino acids. The germline gives CDR1 SGHRS, CDR2 YFSETQ.

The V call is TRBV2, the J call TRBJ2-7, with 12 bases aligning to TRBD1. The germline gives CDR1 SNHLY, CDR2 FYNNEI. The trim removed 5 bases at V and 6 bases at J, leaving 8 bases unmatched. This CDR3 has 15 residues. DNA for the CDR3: TGTGCCAGCAGTAAATCCGGGACAGGGGGCCTCGAGCAGTACTTC. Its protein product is CASSKSGTGGLEQYF. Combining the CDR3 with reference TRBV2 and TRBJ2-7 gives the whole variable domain EPEVTQTPSHQVTQMGQEVILRCVPISNHLYFYWYRQILGQKVEFLVSFYNNEISEKSEIFDDQFSVERPDGSNFTLKIRSTKLEDSAMYFCASSKSGTGGLEQYFGPGTRLTVT.

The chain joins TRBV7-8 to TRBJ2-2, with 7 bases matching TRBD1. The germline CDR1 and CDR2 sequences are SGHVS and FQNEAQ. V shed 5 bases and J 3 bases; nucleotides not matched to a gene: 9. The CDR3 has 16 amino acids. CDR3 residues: CASSLHRQGDTGELFF. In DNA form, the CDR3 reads TGTGCCAGCAGCCTCCATCGACAGGGCGACACCGGGGAGCTGTTTTTT.